Sequencing of this TCR beta chain was carried out in a study of blood T cells in healthy people across ages. Germline CDR1 and CDR2: MNHNY and SVGAGI (reference sequence). Trimming removed 0 bases from V and 5 bases from J, with 2 bases in between. This CDR3 is 12 amino acids long. Every donor gave 9 to 10 milliliters of peripheral blood. For the second PCR, which ran for roughly 7 to 11 cycles, a sample-barcoded 5' primer and a J-beta primer mix were used. Every single cDNA molecule received a tag from a template-switch adaptor with 12 random nucleotides. Every sample returned 3 million or more CDR3-containing paired-end reads. TCRdb used MiXCR to reprocess the 5' RACE reads, holding one entry per CDR3 protein. This table has more than 1 million distinct CDR3 sequences, roughly 45% appearing once. Study-wide points: Naive CD4+ cell counts and diversity both ran higher in long-lived than in aged donors.

This clonotype has at least ten counts. The antigen is not known. The chain links TRBV6-6 to TRBJ2-1; D gene uncertain. Material for sequencing was blood. The TCR comes from a woman aged 55-70 years in good health. The chain's CDR3 is CASSYSDNEQFF. CDR3 DNA: TGTGCCAGCAGTTACTCGGACAATGAGCAGTTCTTC.